These T cell receptor beta chains were read from a single sample in a study of cytomegalovirus exposure and HLA in healthy donors. Generated by immunoSEQ multiplex PCR, the TCRdb table keeps only in-frame clones and is missing some. Among 120,000 to 150,000 clones, around 82% were seen once, and the ten largest hold about 3.2%. Sequences were obtained from PBMCs. The receptors shown here come from a man younger than 35 in good health and CMV-seropositive. Each CDR3 is given with its conserved first and last residue. The D gene is left open where the match is weak. Size values are once, few and many counts, or a class for expanded clones, and some rows have none.

V: TRBV5-1
D: TRBD2
size: NA
J: TRBJ2-7
CDR3: CASSIPGLASNEQYF
DNA: TGCGCCAGCAGCATCCCGGGACTAGCGAGCAACGAGCAGTACTTC

V: TRBV29-1
D: TRBD1
size: few
J: TRBJ2-5
CDR3: CSVGGSQGAREQYF
DNA: TGCAGCGTTGGGGGGAGCCAGGGGGCGCGAGAGCAGTACTTC

V: TRBV4-1
D: TRBD2
size: few
J: TRBJ2-1
CDR3: CASSRGALTSPGLESNEQFF
DNA: TGCGCCAGCAGCCGAGGGGCCCTTACCAGCCCGGGACTAGAGAGCAATGAGCAGTTCTTC

V: TRBV5-6
D: NA
size: few
J: TRBJ2-7
CDR3: CASSPEGGGGYYEQYF
DNA: TGTGCCAGCAGCCCGGAGGGAGGGGGAGGATACTACGAGCAGTACTTC

V: TRBV6-6
D: NA
size: NA
J: TRBJ2-5
CDR3: CASMGREQTKETQYF
DNA: TGTGCCAGCATGGGCCGGGAGCAAACTAAAGAGACCCAGTACTTC

V: TRBV2
D: TRBD1
size: NA
J: TRBJ2-5
CDR3: CASSTGTGVFQETQYF
DNA: TGTGCCAGCAGTACCGGGACAGGGGTCTTCCAAGAGACCCAGTACTTC

V: TRBV30
D: NA
size: NA
J: TRBJ1-1
CDR3: CAWSPVNTEAFF
DNA: TGTGCCTGGAGTCCGGTGAACACTGAAGCTTTCTTT

V: TRBV29-1
D: NA
size: NA
J: TRBJ2-7
CDR3: CSAETSYEQYF
DNA: TGCAGCGCCGAGACATCCTACGAGCAGTACTTC

V: TRBV7-9
D: TRBD1
size: NA
J: TRBJ2-1
CDR3: CASSLGEQGDEQFF
DNA: TGTGCCAGCAGCTTAGGGGAACAGGGGGATGAGCAGTTCTTC

V: TRBV29-1
D: NA
size: once
J: TRBJ2-2
CDR3: CSVGAGAGELFF
DNA: TGCAGTGTTGGGGCAGGGGCCGGGGAGCTGTTTTTT

V: TRBV7-2
D: NA
size: NA
J: TRBJ2-2
CDR3: CASSPRTLNTGELFF
DNA: TGTGCCAGCAGCCCGAGGACTCTGAACACCGGGGAGCTGTTTTTT

V: TRBV7-9
D: NA
size: NA
J: TRBJ1-1
CDR3: CASSLGSVRNTEAFF
DNA: TGTGCCAGCAGCTTAGGCTCAGTAAGGAACACTGAAGCTTTCTTT

V: TRBV19
D: TRBD2
size: NA
J: TRBJ2-7
CDR3: CASRPGLANEQYF
DNA: TGTGCCAGTAGGCCGGGACTAGCGAACGAGCAGTACTTC

V: TRBV10-3
D: NA
size: NA
J: TRBJ1-6
CDR3: CAINWDKNNSPLHF
DNA: TGTGCCATCAATTGGGACAAAAATAATTCACCCCTCCACTTT

V: TRBV5-1
D: NA
size: NA
J: TRBJ1-1
CDR3: CASSLSALQGSEAFF
DNA: TGCGCCAGCAGCTTATCGGCTCTCCAGGGCTCTGAAGCTTTCTTT

V: TRBV30
D: NA
size: NA
J: TRBJ1-2
CDR3: CAWRSRVINYGYTF
DNA: TGTGCCTGGAGGTCCAGGGTTATTAACTATGGCTACACCTTC

V: TRBV4-1
D: NA
size: NA
J: TRBJ1-3
CDR3: CASSQDRQGSGNTIYF
DNA: TGCGCCAGCAGCCAAGATCGGCAGGGTTCAGGAAACACCATATATTTT

V: TRBV7-3
D: TRBD2
size: NA
J: TRBJ2-7
CDR3: CASSLGLAGGHYEQYF
DNA: TGTGCCAGCAGCCTGGGACTAGCGGGAGGACACTACGAGCAGTACTTC

V: TRBV28
D: NA
size: NA
J: TRBJ2-2
CDR3: CAKIRGTGELFF
DNA: TGTGCCAAAATACGGGGGACCGGGGAGCTGTTTTTT

V: TRBV29-1
D: NA
size: NA
J: TRBJ1-4
CDR3: CSFRRGYDEKLFF
DNA: TGCAGCTTCCGGCGGGGGTACGACGAAAAACTGTTTTTT

V: TRBV6-1
D: TRBD2
size: medium-sized
J: TRBJ2-7
CDR3: CASTMTSAVYEQYF
DNA: TGTGCCAGCACCATGACTAGCGCTGTCTACGAGCAGTACTTC

V: TRBV6-5
D: TRBD1
size: few
J: TRBJ1-5
CDR3: CASHPGTGPNQPQHF
DNA: TGTGCCAGTCACCCGGGGACAGGGCCGAATCAGCCCCAGCATTTT

V: TRBV14
D: TRBD2
size: NA
J: TRBJ2-2
CDR3: CASSARRTSSGELFF
DNA: TGTGCCAGCAGCGCTCGACGGACTAGCAGCGGGGAGCTGTTTTTT

V: TRBV2
D: NA
size: NA
J: TRBJ1-1
CDR3: CASSGQPNTEAFF
DNA: TGTGCCAGCAGTGGACAGCCGAACACTGAAGCTTTCTTT

V: TRBV19
D: TRBD1
size: few
J: TRBJ1-2
CDR3: CASSITWTGGADYGYTF
DNA: TGTGCCAGTAGTATAACTTGGACAGGGGGCGCTGACTATGGCTACACCTTC

V: TRBV6-5
D: NA
size: NA
J: TRBJ1-1
CDR3: CASRLTGTTHEAFF
DNA: TGTGCCAGCAGACTGACCGGGACAACCCATGAAGCTTTCTTT

V: TRBV9
D: NA
size: NA
J: TRBJ2-1
CDR3: CASSVAVQRRGYNEQFF
DNA: TGTGCCAGCAGCGTAGCGGTCCAGCGCCGGGGCTACAATGAGCAGTTCTTC

V: TRBV6-5
D: TRBD2
size: NA
J: TRBJ2-3
CDR3: CASSSLLSGSSDTQYF
DNA: TGTGCCAGCAGTTCACTCCTTAGCGGGAGCTCAGATACGCAGTATTTT

V: TRBV19
D: NA
size: few
J: TRBJ1-1
CDR3: CASSIGGNTEAFF
DNA: TGTGCCAGTAGTATCGGGGGGAACACTGAAGCTTTCTTT

V: TRBV7-8
D: TRBD1
size: few
J: TRBJ1-2
CDR3: CASSITGTGLNGYTF
DNA: TGTGCCAGCAGCATCACCGGGACAGGGTTAAATGGCTACACCTTC

V: TRBV5-4
D: NA
size: once
J: TRBJ1-3
CDR3: CASSLDQSGNTIYF
DNA: TGTGCCAGCAGCTTGGATCAGTCTGGAAACACCATATATTTT

V: TRBV5-1
D: TRBD1
size: NA
J: TRBJ2-7
CDR3: CASNSGTGFYEQYF
DNA: TGCGCCAGCAACTCAGGGACAGGGTTCTACGAGCAGTACTTC

V: TRBV19
D: NA
size: few
J: TRBJ2-7
CDR3: CASSDQSPEQYF
DNA: TGTGCCAGTTCCGATCAGTCCCCCGAGCAGTACTTC

V: TRBV30
D: TRBD2
size: NA
J: TRBJ2-1
CDR3: CAWSRGLATNNEQFF
DNA: TGTGCCTGGAGTAGGGGACTAGCAACTAACAATGAGCAGTTCTTC

V: TRBV6-5
D: NA
size: NA
J: TRBJ1-3
CDR3: CASSLQENSGNTIYF
DNA: TGTGCCAGCAGTTTACAGGAAAACTCTGGAAACACCATATATTTT

V: TRBV14
D: TRBD2
size: NA
J: TRBJ2-5
CDR3: CASSQELAAQETQYF
DNA: TGTGCCAGCAGCCAAGAGCTAGCGGCCCAAGAGACCCAGTACTTC

V: TRBV29-1
D: NA
size: NA
J: TRBJ2-5
CDR3: CSVAGVGGGQETQYF
DNA: TGCAGCGTTGCAGGGGTGGGAGGGGGGCAAGAGACCCAGTACTTC

V: TRBV2
D: NA
size: NA
J: TRBJ1-5
CDR3: CASTGDSNQPQHF
DNA: TGTGCCAGCACGGGGGACAGCAATCAGCCCCAGCATTTT

V: TRBV5-1
D: TRBD1
size: NA
J: TRBJ1-2
CDR3: CASSRDRGLNGYTF
DNA: TGCGCCAGCAGCAGGGACAGGGGGCTAAATGGCTACACCTTC

V: TRBV5-4
D: NA
size: NA
J: TRBJ2-5
CDR3: CASSPLTATQETQYF
DNA: TGTGCCAGCAGCCCCCTAACAGCAACTCAAGAGACCCAGTACTTC

V: TRBV9
D: NA
size: NA
J: TRBJ2-1
CDR3: CASSVGGGSSYNEQFF
DNA: TGTGCCAGCAGCGTGGGCGGAGGGAGCTCCTACAATGAGCAGTTCTTC

V: TRBV19
D: TRBD2
size: NA
J: TRBJ2-2
CDR3: CASSGGLGVIAGELFF
DNA: TGTGCCAGTAGTGGAGGACTAGGGGTGATAGCCGGGGAGCTGTTTTTT

V: TRBV2
D: NA
size: NA
J: TRBJ2-7
CDR3: CASGQSLVSVAYEQYF
DNA: TGTGCCAGCGGTCAATCACTCGTCTCGGTAGCCTACGAGCAGTACTTC

V: TRBV28
D: NA
size: NA
J: TRBJ1-1
CDR3: CASGEGKAFF
DNA: TGTGCCAGCGGGGAGGGGAAAGCTTTCTTT

V: TRBV6-1
D: TRBD1
size: NA
J: TRBJ2-1
CDR3: CASSERGDRDHYNEQFF
DNA: TGTGCCAGCAGTGAAAGGGGGGACAGGGACCACTACAATGAGCAGTTCTTC

V: TRBV6-5
D: TRBD1
size: NA
J: TRBJ1-1
CDR3: CASSLTGARGTEAFF
DNA: TGTGCCAGCAGTTTGACAGGGGCCAGGGGCACTGAAGCTTTCTTT

V: TRBV6-5
D: NA
size: few
J: TRBJ1-2
CDR3: CASSYLRRRGYTF
DNA: TGTGCCAGCAGTTACCTTCGAAGGAGGGGCTACACCTTC

V: TRBV6-4
D: TRBD2
size: NA
J: TRBJ2-3
CDR3: CASSDSGTSGRVSTDTQYF
DNA: TGTGCCAGCAGTGACTCGGGGACTAGCGGGAGGGTGAGCACAGATACGCAGTATTTT

V: TRBV5-1
D: NA
size: NA
J: TRBJ1-1
CDR3: CASSLQGNTEAFF
DNA: TGCGCCAGCAGCTTACAGGGGAACACTGAAGCTTTCTTT